One sample yielded the 23 T cell receptor beta chains listed below, sequenced in a study of blood T cell repertoires in COVID-19. The table came from immunoSEQ multiplex PCR; TCRdb's copy has only in-frame clones and leaves some out. The data contain 400,000 to 500,000 clones, roughly 90% of them singletons. The sequencing sample was made of PBMCs or T cells enriched from blood (not recorded which). The receptors were gathered from a woman in her 40s who had recovered from COVID-19.

The chain couples TRBV10-3 to TRBJ1-1, with D perhaps matching TRBD1 (6 bases). The CDR3 extends over 15 amino acids. The V end was cut by 0 bases, the J end by 1 base, with 9 bases between. Germline CDR1 is ENHRY and CDR2 is SYGVKD. The CDR3 nucleotides are TGTGCCATCAGTGAGTCTGACAGGCCGAACACTGAAGCTTTCTTT. This sequence encodes CAISESDRPNTEAFF.

The chain uses TRBV27 and TRBJ2-3; 7 bases align to TRBD2. The CDR3 consists of 15 residues. V shed 2 bases and J 0 bases; nucleotides not matched to a gene: 2. The germline gives CDR1 MNHEY, CDR2 SMNVEV (reference sequence). The CDR3 DNA sequence: TGTGCCAGCAGTTTACCTAGCGGCAGCACAGATACGCAGTATTTT. This sequence encodes CASSLPSGSTDTQYF.

This clone was counted between two and nine times. This CDR3 is also generated by other DNA sequences in the sample. The chain combines TRBV19 with TRBJ1-3; the D gene is possibly TRBD1 (5 bases). V lost 6 bases and J 4 bases, leaving 7 bases between the germline ends. The CDR3 consists of 12 residues. The germline CDR1 and CDR2 sequences are LNHDA and SQIVND (reference sequence). The DNA for the CDR3 is TGTGCCAGTAGGACAGAGGGAAACACCATATATTTT. Amino acids: CASRTEGNTIYF. Full variable domain (rest looked up from reference TRBV19 and TRBJ1-3): DGGITQSPKYLFRKEGQNVTLSCEQNLNHDAMYWYRQDPGQGLRLIYYSQIVNDFQKGDIAEGYSVSREKKESFPLTVTSAQKNPTAFYLCASRTEGNTIYFGEGSWLTVV.

The chain joins TRBV18 to TRBJ1-1, with D maybe TRBD1 (5 bases). This CDR3 is 14 amino acids long. The V end lost 2 bases, the J end lost 3 bases, and 10 bases lay between the germline ends. CDR1 KGHSH and CDR2 LQKENI come from the germline V gene. DNA of the CDR3: TGTGCCAGCTCACCAATCTCACAGGACACTGAAGCTTTCTTT. Protein: CASSPISQDTEAFF. Using reference TRBV18 and TRBJ1-1 for the parts outside the CDR3, the full variable domain is NAGVMQNPRHLVRRRGQEARLRCSPMKGHSHVYWYRQLPEEGLKFMVYLQKENIIDESGMPKERFSAEFPKEGPSILRIQQVVRGDSAAYFCASSPISQDTEAFFGQGTRLTVV.

This chain uses TRBV6-2 or TRBV6-3 with TRBJ2-7; 7 bases line up with TRBD1. The CDR3 has 16 residues. The V and J ends lost 2 bases and 2 bases, in that order; junction bases with no gene match: 9. Germline lookup yields CDR1 MNHEY and CDR2 SVGEGT. CDR3 amino acids: CASSYGTVRVTYEQYF. The CDR3 nucleotides read TGTGCCAGCAGTTACGGGACAGTCCGGGTCACCTACGAGCAGTACTTC.

This rearrangement joins TRBV30 to TRBJ1-1, with TRBD1 as a possible D gene (5 bases). This CDR3 is 13 amino acids long. The ends were cut back, 5 bases at V and 1 base at J, with 11 bases in the middle. Germline CDR1 GTSNPN, CDR2 SVGIG (reference sequence). In DNA, the CDR3 is TGTGCCTGGGCGAAACAGGAGAACACTGAAGCTTTCTTT. It translates to CAWAKQENTEAFF.

The genes are TRBV27 and TRBJ2-3; D is uncertain. The V gene lost 5 bases and the J gene lost 1 base, with 10 bases spanning the gap. The CDR3 extends over 14 amino acids. CDR1 and CDR2 from the germline V gene are MNHEY and SMNVEV (reference sequence). CDR3 region: CASSPRFGTDTQYF. The CDR3 nucleotides read TGTGCCAGCAGTCCGCGTTTTGGCACAGATACGCAGTATTTT.

CDR3 nucleotides: TGCGCCAGCAGTCCAGATCTGAACACTGAAGCTTTCTTT. This encodes CASSPDLNTEAFF. V usage is TRBV10-1 and J usage is TRBJ1-1; D is ambiguous. This CDR3 has 13 residues. V was clipped by 5 bases and J by 0 bases, with 7 bases between them. Germline V gene data show CDR1 as WNHNN and CDR2 as SYGVQD (reference sequence).

The J gene is TRBJ2-2, the V gene TRBV5-8; 13 bases match TRBD2. Germline V gene data show CDR1 as SGHTS and CDR2 as YDEGEE. The CDR3 is 17 amino acids. The J segment lost 2 bases and the V segment lost 6 bases, leaving 7 bases of the junction unmatched. The CDR3 region has the DNA TGTGCCAGCAACCCTGGACTAGCGGGAGTTAACACCGGGGAGCTGTTTTTT. Encoded protein: CASNPGLAGVNTGELFF.

This clone has just a few counts. The chain carries TRBV11-3 and TRBJ1-3, with 9 bases matching TRBD1. Germline V lookup: CDR1 SGHNT, CDR2 YENEEA. This CDR3 spans 17 amino acids. V gave up 3 bases and J gave up 1 base; unmatched junction bases: 7. The CDR3 DNA reads TGTGCCAGCAGCTTTAGAGGGACAGGGATTTCTGGAAACACCATATATTTT. Translation gives CASSFRGTGISGNTIYF.

This chain joins TRBV2 and TRBJ1-5, with D perhaps matching TRBD1 (5 bases). Germline-derived CDR1 and CDR2 are SNHLY and FYNNEI. The CDR3 covers 16 residues. Trimming stripped 2 bases from V and 5 bases from J, with 16 bases between. The CDR3 reads CASSERGNGAHQPQHF. CDR3 in DNA: TGTGCCAGCAGTGAACGTGGGAATGGGGCCCATCAGCCCCAGCATTTT.

V usage is TRBV9 and J usage is TRBJ1-3, with 9 bases identical to TRBD1. CDR3 length: 17 residues. CDR1 and CDR2 from the germline V gene are SGDLS and YYNGEE. V lost 4 bases to trimming and J lost 2 bases; unmatched junction nucleotides: 10. The CDR3 DNA is TGTGCCAGCAGCTTACTAATGGACAGGGGTCCTGGAAACACCATATATTTT. Protein product: CASSLLMDRGPGNTIYF.

The genes are TRBV30 and TRBJ1-1; D gene unclear. The V end was cut by 3 bases, the J end by 4 bases, with 24 bases between. CDR1 is GTSNPN and CDR2 is SVGIG in the germline V gene (reference sequence). CDR3 length: 17 amino acids. The CDR3 sequence: CAWRTPPMWVVATEAFF. The DNA of the CDR3 is TGTGCCTGGAGGACACCTCCGATGTGGGTTGTGGCCACTGAAGCTTTCTTT.

The rearrangement uses TRBV5-5 and TRBJ2-5; 7 bases are a match to TRBD2. Germline-derived CDR1 and CDR2 are SGHKS and YYEKEE (reference sequence). The J segment lost 2 bases and the V segment lost 0 bases, leaving 4 bases of the junction unmatched. This CDR3 region has 15 residues. The CDR3 sequence is CASSLGEGRQETQYF. The DNA of the CDR3 is TGTGCCAGCAGCTTGGGGGAGGGGAGGCAAGAGACCCAGTACTTC.

V is TRBV28 and J is TRBJ1-5; D might be TRBD1 (5 bases). Trimming removed 4 bases from V and 2 bases from J, with 18 bases in between. This CDR3 has 17 amino acids. Germline V CDR1 and CDR2: MDHEN, SYDVKM. CDR3 bases: TGTGCCAGCAGTTCTCGCAGGGTCGGAATTGGCAATCAGCCCCAGCATTTT. Translated, it gives CASSSRRVGIGNQPQHF.

The chain recombines TRBV7-2 with TRBJ1-5; weak D call: TRBD1 (5 bases). Looked up from germline, CDR1 is SGHTA and CDR2 is FQGNSA. The V end was cut by 1 base, the J end by 6 bases, with 13 bases between. The CDR3 spans 15 residues. The CDR3 DNA follows: TGTGCCAGCAGCTTAGGCGGGGGATCGAGTCAGCCCCAGCATTTT. This codes for CASSLGGGSSQPQHF.

This clone was recorded a few times. The chain recombines TRBV7-9 with TRBJ1-1; tentative D call: TRBD1 (5 bases). With 4 bases removed from V and 1 base from J, the gap between germline ends came to 10 bases. Germline CDR1 reads SEHNR; CDR2 reads FQNEAQ (reference sequence). This CDR3 has 14 amino acids. The CDR3 sequence is CASSSIQGNTEAFF. CDR3 in DNA: TGTGCCAGCAGCTCCATTCAGGGGAACACTGAAGCTTTCTTT.

J is TRBJ1-1 and V is TRBV18; TRBD1 is a possible D gene (5 bases). V dropped 6 bases and J dropped 3 bases, with 11 bases sitting between them. Per the germline V gene, CDR1 is KGHSH and CDR2 is LQKENI. The CDR3 sequence is 13 residues long. CDR3 in amino acids: CASSAAGDTEAFF. The CDR3 DNA is TGTGCCAGCTCCGCGGCGGGGGACACTGAAGCTTTCTTT.

The chain is built from TRBV24-1 and TRBJ1-1; 8 bases are shared with TRBD1. The CDR3 spans 13 residues. Germline CDR1 KGHDR, CDR2 SFDVKD. V lost 8 bases, J lost 4 bases, and 5 bases stayed unmatched. The CDR3 is CATTDRGSTEAFF. The CDR3 nucleotides read TGTGCCACCACCGACAGGGGAAGCACTGAAGCTTTCTTT.

The J gene is TRBJ2-1, the V gene TRBV10-3; 7 nucleotides match TRBD1. V shed 5 bases, J shed 5 bases, and the junction held 3 bases outside the gene matches. The CDR3 is 13 residues long. CDR1 ENHRY and CDR2 SYGVKD come from the germline V gene. CDR3 residues: CAISWDRNNEQFF. CDR3 bases: TGTGCCATCAGTTGGGACAGAAACAATGAGCAGTTCTTC.

This rearrangement joins TRBV7-2 to TRBJ2-3; maybe TRBD1 (6 bases). The CDR3 sequence is 15 residues long. V was trimmed by 5 bases and J by 2 bases, leaving 14 bases between them. Germline CDR1 and CDR2: SGHTA and FQGNSA. The CDR3 loop reads CASSPPRGTTDTQYF. The CDR3 bases are TGTGCCAGCAGCCCACCGAGGGGGACCACAGATACGCAGTATTTT. Looking up the rest from reference TRBV7-2 and TRBJ2-3 gives the full variable domain: GAGVSQSPSNKVTEKGKDVELRCDPISGHTALYWYRQSLGQGLEFLIYFQGNSAPDKSGLPSDRFSAERTGGSVSTLTIQRTQQEDSAVYLCASSPPRGTTDTQYFGPGTRLTVL.

This rearrangement joins TRBV12-5 to TRBJ1-1; a weak D match, TRBD1 (5 bases). Trimming stripped 0 bases from V and 10 bases from J, with 12 bases between. The CDR3 is 13 residues long. CDR1 is LGHNT and CDR2 is FRNRAP in the germline V gene. The DNA for the CDR3 is TGTGCTAGTGGTTTGGTAATGGGGGGGAGAGCTTTCTTT. Protein sequence: CASGLVMGGRAFF.

The chain joins TRBV11-2 to TRBJ2-3, with D perhaps TRBD2 (6 bases). Germline lookup yields CDR1 SGHAT and CDR2 FQNNGV. This CDR3 has 16 amino acids. Trimming shortened V by 5 bases and J by 5 bases, and 20 bases separated the two germline ends. The CDR3 DNA is TGTGCCAGCAGCGCAAGGGGCGGGACTCCGGGAGATACGCAGTATTTT. Amino acids: CASSARGGTPGDTQYF.